The 26 T cell receptor beta chains given below trace back to one sample, sequenced in a study of cytomegalovirus exposure and HLA in healthy donors. Researchers ran the PCR with 60 Vbeta and 13 Jbeta primers. Profiled with immunoSEQ multiplex PCR; TCRdb holds only in-frame clones, not every one. Among 170,000 or so clones listed, 80% were seen once. The sample comprised PBMCs. These receptors originate from a young man in good health and CMV-seropositive.

This chain joins TRBV13 and TRBJ2-1; maybe TRBD2 (6 bases). V lost 6 bases and J 6 bases, leaving 6 bases between the germline ends. The V gene's germline CDR1 is PRHDT and CDR2 FYEKMQ (reference sequence). The CDR3 consists of 11 residues. In DNA form, the CDR3 reads TGTGCCAGCAGAGCGGGCAATGAGCAGTTCTTC. As protein: CASRAGNEQFF. Variable domain in full (rest from reference TRBV13 and TRBJ2-1): AAGVIQSPRHLIKEKRETATLKCYPIPRHDTVYWYQQGPGQDPQFLISFYEKMQSDKGSIPDRFSAQQFSDYHSELNMSSLELGDSALYFCASRAGNEQFFGPGTRLTVL.

The rearrangement links TRBV6-5 to TRBJ1-3; 9 bases align to TRBD1. Germline-derived CDR1 and CDR2 are MNHEY and SVGAGI. The CDR3 runs to 16 residues. V lost 4 bases and J lost 2; bases outside the gene matches: 6. CDR3 DNA: TGTGCCAGCAGTTTGGGGACAGGGAGAGCTGGAAACACCATATATTTT. Protein product: CASSLGTGRAGNTIYF.

The chain uses TRBV7-2 and TRBJ1-2, with 9 bases aligning to TRBD1. V gave up 1 base and J gave up 8 bases; unmatched junction bases: 14. Germline CDR1 reads SGHTA; CDR2 reads FQGNSA. CDR3 length: 17 residues. The CDR3 region is CASSLVSLGTGIQGYTF. The CDR3 DNA reads TGTGCCAGCAGCTTAGTTTCCTTGGGGACAGGGATTCAAGGCTACACCTTC. Supplemented by reference TRBV7-2 and TRBJ1-2, the full variable domain reads GAGVSQSPSNKVTEKGKDVELRCDPISGHTALYWYRQSLGQGLEFLIYFQGNSAPDKSGLPSDRFSAERTGGSVSTLTIQRTQQEDSAVYLCASSLVSLGTGIQGYTFGSGTRLTVV.

The V gene is TRBV5-1, the J gene TRBJ2-3; possible D gene TRBD1, 6 bases. From germline, CDR1 is SGHRS and CDR2 YFSETQ. V was pared by 4 bases and J by 3 bases, with 15 bases between. This CDR3 is built from 15 residues. This CDR3 reads CASSNTGFSTDTQYF. CDR3 nucleotide sequence: TGCGCCAGCAGCAATACAGGGTTTAGTACAGATACGCAGTATTTT.

The chain combines TRBV2 with TRBJ2-5, with 8 bases that match TRBD2. This CDR3 is 15 amino acids long. J was trimmed by 7 bases and V by 2 bases; bases with no gene match: 9. Germline assignment: CDR1 SNHLY and CDR2 FYNNEI. This CDR3 reads CASSEFSGEVGTQYF. CDR3 DNA sequence: TGTGCCAGCAGTGAATTTAGCGGGGAGGTAGGGACCCAGTACTTC.

CDR3 residues: CASTVSGTSSYEQYF. The CDR3 bases are TGTGCCAGCACCGTATCCGGGACTAGCTCCTACGAGCAGTACTTC. The chain has TRBV27 and TRBJ2-7; 8 bases fit TRBD2. The CDR3 length is 15 residues. Germline V gene lookup returns CDR1 MNHEY and CDR2 SMNVEV (reference sequence). V was clipped by 7 bases and J by 0 bases; unmatched bases: 8.

This clone has only a few counts. The chain has TRBV29-1 and TRBJ2-2; 8 nucleotides match TRBD1. Germline V CDR1 and CDR2: SQVTM, ANQGSEA. The ends lost 6 bases at V and 6 bases at J; junction bases unmatched: 9. The CDR3 totals 14 residues. CDR3 DNA sequence: TGCAGCGTCCGGACAGGGACCGGCGCCGGGGAGCTGTTTTTT. This gives the protein CSVRTGTGAGELFF.

Comments on this clone: The junction departs from the called germline gene at one end, perhaps through a read error. In nucleotides, the CDR3 is TGCAGTGCTAGGTCTGGGGCCGCCTTT. This codes for CSARSGAAF. The chain uses TRBV20-1 and TRBJ1-1; a possible D gene is TRBD1 (5 bases). Germline CDR1 is DFQATT and CDR2 is SNEGSKA (reference sequence). This CDR3 comprises 9 residues.

This clone ranks as medium-sized (0.01 to 0.1%). The genes are TRBV7-3 and TRBJ2-7, with TRBD2 identical over 14 bases. This CDR3 spans 19 amino acids. The germline V gene has CDR1 SGHTA and CDR2 FQGTGA. Germline trimming cut 5 bases from V and 0 bases from J; bases unmatched to any gene: 12. CDR3 sequence (DNA): TGTGCCAGCAGCGGTACCGGGACTAGCGGGAGAAGGAGCTCCTACGAGCAGTACTTC. Residues: CASSGTGTSGRRSSYEQYF. The whole variable domain, filled in from reference TRBV7-3 and TRBJ2-7, reads GAGVSQTPSNKVTEKGKYVELRCDPISGHTALYWYRQSLGQGPEFLIYFQGTGAADDSGLPNDRFFAVRPEGSVSTLKIQRTERGDSAVYLCASSGTGTSGRRSSYEQYFGPGTRLTVT.

The V gene is TRBV10-3, the J gene TRBJ1-1, with 10 bases fitting TRBD1. CDR3 length: 14 amino acids. Losses at the gene ends were 7 bases for V and 1 base for J; bases not matched to a gene: 3. CDR1 ENHRY and CDR2 SYGVKD come from the germline V gene. CDR3 sequence: CAIKGDRGNTEAFF. The CDR3 DNA reads TGTGCCATCAAGGGGGACAGGGGGAACACTGAAGCTTTCTTT.

The rearrangement joins TRBV27 to TRBJ2-7, with 10 bases lining up with TRBD2. After removal of 0 bases from V and 0 bases from J, the junction contained 5 bases not matched to a gene. The CDR3 is made up of 17 amino acids. Germline CDR1 reads MNHEY; CDR2 reads SMNVEV (reference sequence). The DNA for the CDR3 is TGTGCCAGCAGTTTATCGGGTCCTAGCGGGAGCTCCTACGAGCAGTACTTC. Amino acids: CASSLSGPSGSSYEQYF.

This clone was found once. This sequence joins TRBV5-1 and TRBJ2-7; the match to TRBD1 covers 8 bases. V shed 4 bases, J shed 0 bases, and the junction held 6 bases outside the gene matches. The CDR3 is 15 residues long. The germline gives CDR1 SGHRS, CDR2 YFSETQ. The CDR3 region has the DNA TGCGCCAGCAGCCCTGGACAGGGATCCTCCTACGAGCAGTACTTC. Translated, it gives CASSPGQGSSYEQYF.

The V and J genes are TRBV4-2 and TRBJ2-3, with 7 bases that match TRBD1. The CDR3 is 16 residues long. The ends lost 4 bases at V and 0 bases at J; junction bases unmatched: 7. The germline CDR1 and CDR2 sequences are LGHNA and YNFKEQ. The CDR3 nucleotides are TGTGCCAGCAGCCCCCGGAAGGGGGCTAGCACAGATACGCAGTATTTT. This codes for CASSPRKGASTDTQYF.

V gene TRBV5-4 combines with J gene TRBJ1-5; TRBD1 matches at 8 bases. Trimming removed 5 bases from V and 5 bases from J; junction bases left unmatched: 3. Germline V gene data show CDR1 as SGHNT and CDR2 as YYREEE (reference sequence). The CDR3 consists of 13 residues. The CDR3, as DNA: TGTGCCAGCAGTTCGGACAGGGATCAGCCCCAGCATTTT. It translates to CASSSDRDQPQHF.

The chain is built from TRBV25-1 and TRBJ2-7; 7 positions match TRBD1. The CDR3 has 14 residues. The germline CDR1 and CDR2 sequences are MGHDK and SYGVNS. V trimming: 8 bases; J trimming: 4 bases; junction bases outside the gene matches: 11. CDR3 nucleotides: TGTGCCAGCTGTCGGGTGACAGGGTCGTACGAGCAGTACTTC. It encodes CASCRVTGSYEQYF.

This chain uses TRBV13 with TRBJ2-7; TRBD1 aligns across 10 bases. This CDR3 region has 15 residues. Losses at the gene ends were 3 bases for V and 5 bases for J; bases not matched to a gene: 7. Per germline, CDR1 PRHDT and CDR2 FYEKMQ (reference sequence). CDR3: CASSFLGQGHHEQYF. The CDR3 DNA is TGTGCCAGCAGCTTTTTGGGACAGGGGCACCACGAGCAGTACTTC.

The chain employs TRBV7-8 and TRBJ1-4; D is uncertain. CDR1 is SGHVS and CDR2 is FQNEAQ in the germline V gene. This CDR3 spans 14 amino acids. Trimming shortened V by 5 bases and J by 3 bases, and 10 bases separated the two germline ends. CDR3 residues: CASSPVRANEKLFF. DNA for the CDR3: TGTGCCAGCAGCCCAGTGAGGGCTAATGAAAAACTGTTTTTT. Together with reference TRBV7-8 and TRBJ1-4, the CDR3 gives the full variable domain: GAGVSQSPRYKVAKRGQDVALRCDPISGHVSLFWYQQALGQGPEFLTYFQNEAQLDKSGLPSDRFFAERPEGSVSTLKIQRTQQEDSAVYLCASSPVRANEKLFFGSGTQLSVL.

V and J are TRBV25-1 and TRBJ2-1; D is possibly TRBD1 (6 bases). Germline V gene lookup returns CDR1 MGHDK and CDR2 SYGVNS. V dropped 7 bases and J dropped 3 bases, with 13 bases sitting between them. The CDR3 totals 14 residues. The CDR3 region has the DNA TGTGCCAGCACCGTAACAGGGAGCTACAATGAGCAGTTCTTC. Protein: CASTVTGSYNEQFF.

This chain links TRBV6-5 with TRBJ2-3; a weak D match, TRBD1 (5 bases). V lost 2 bases to trimming and J lost 4 bases, with 16 bases between them. This CDR3 comprises 16 residues. Per the germline V gene, CDR1 is MNHEY and CDR2 is SVGAGI. The CDR3 is CASSYQSAPGPDTQYF. CDR3 nucleotides: TGTGCCAGCAGTTACCAGTCTGCCCCAGGGCCAGATACGCAGTATTTT.

The rearrangement uses TRBV9 and TRBJ2-3, with 9 bases lining up with TRBD2. The CDR3 has 21 amino acids. Germline V gives CDR1 SGDLS, CDR2 YYNGEE. J lost 0 bases, V lost 4 bases, and 21 bases had no gene match. The CDR3 protein is CASSSVGSMVAGGFSTDTQYF. CDR3 sequence (DNA): TGTGCCAGCAGCAGCGTAGGATCCATGGTGGCGGGGGGGTTTAGCACAGATACGCAGTATTTT.

CDR3 nucleotide sequence: TGCGCCAGCAGCCAAGGGACAGGGGGTTCTTGGGAGCAGTACTTC. It is translated as CASSQGTGGSWEQYF. The gene calls are TRBV4-3 and TRBJ2-7; 10 nucleotides line up with TRBD1. CDR1 and CDR2 (germline): LGHNA, YSLEER. Trimming cost V 1 base and J 7 bases; bases outside gene matches: 7. The CDR3 runs 15 residues.

The gene calls are TRBV20-1 and TRBJ1-1; no firm D call. V was pared by 5 bases and J by 2 bases, with 6 bases between. This CDR3 comprises 11 residues. Germline assignment: CDR1 DFQATT and CDR2 SNEGSKA (reference sequence). CDR3 residues: CSAPINTEAFF. CDR3 nucleotide sequence: TGCAGTGCTCCCATTAACACTGAAGCTTTCTTT.

The chain recombines TRBV6-5 with TRBJ1-1; no definite D call. The germline V gene encodes CDR1 MNHEY and CDR2 SVGAGI. Deletions cut 2 bases from V and 0 bases from J, with 4 bases between. The CDR3 runs to 13 residues. The CDR3 reads CASSYEMNTEAFF. The DNA for the CDR3 is TGTGCCAGCAGTTACGAGATGAACACTGAAGCTTTCTTT.

The V and J genes are TRBV11-3 and TRBJ1-1, with 11 nucleotides matching TRBD1. Germline assignment: CDR1 SGHNT and CDR2 YENEEA. J lost 2 bases, V lost 4 bases, and 6 bases had no gene match. The CDR3 consists of 16 residues. CDR3 sequence (DNA): TGTGCCAGCAGCTGGGACAGGGGGGAACCAAACACTGAAGCTTTCTTT. Translated: CASSWDRGEPNTEAFF. Combining the CDR3 with reference TRBV11-3 and TRBJ1-1 gives the whole variable domain EAGVVQSPRYKIIEKKQPVAFWCNPISGHNTLYWYLQNLGQGPELLIRYENEEAVDDSQLPKDRFSAERLKGVDSTLKIQPAELGDSAVYLCASSWDRGEPNTEAFFGQGTRLTVV.

The V gene is TRBV7-9, the J gene TRBJ2-5; 8 bases map to TRBD2. Germline CDR1 and CDR2: SEHNR and FQNEAQ (reference sequence). The CDR3 is made up of 15 amino acids. The V gene end was trimmed by 5 bases and the J gene end by 5 bases; junction bases not matched to a gene: 10. The CDR3 DNA sequence: TGTGCCAGCAGCCCCGGGGGGGTCGGAGGGGAGACCCAGTACTTC. Its translation is CASSPGGVGGETQYF.

The chain has TRBV6-5 and TRBJ1-5; D ambiguous. The CDR3 totals 15 residues. Germline V gene sequence: CDR1 MNHEY, CDR2 SVGAGI. Trimming left V 4 bases short and J 0 bases short, with 10 bases between. CDR3 loop: CASSSAAYSNQPQHF. DNA for the CDR3: TGTGCCAGCAGTTCCGCGGCGTATAGCAATCAGCCCCAGCATTTT.